This TCR beta chain was recorded in a study of T cell responses to AZD1222 COVID-19 vaccine. Whole-study findings and limits: Nearly half of spike-specific TCRs reportedly target variant regions that are unmutated in the B.1.351 and B.1.1.7 variants. Spike-spanning, vaccine-associated CD4 TCRs were dominant at 160-218 and 743-854. Donors in the cohort were predominantly white British and more often female, and clonal diversity was possibly underestimated.

Researchers grouped second doses given at about 4 or about 12 weeks into one pool. This table comes from immunoSEQ multiplex PCR, and its TCRdb copy is limited to in-frame clones, with some not included. The sample has some 110,000 clones, around 85% seen once. On this clone itself: The antigen remains unidentified.

The sequence derives from an adult who received the AZD1222 COVID-19 vaccine. The material was peripheral blood, obtained 28 days after the second AZD1222 dose.

CDR3 nucleotide sequence: TGTGCCAGCAGCCAAGGGGACCGGCTTAGGTACGAGCAGTACTTC. As protein: CASSQGDRLRYEQYF. The rearrangement joins TRBV14 to TRBJ2-7; the D call may be TRBD1 or TRBD2 (5 bases each). CDR1 is SGHDN, CDR2 FVKESK, per germline. This CDR3 has 15 amino acids. Between the trimmed V and J ends, which lost 1 base and 4 bases, there was a span of 14 bases.